This T cell receptor beta chain was captured by sequencing in a study of OX40 agonist ivuxolimab in advanced cancers. Regarding the complete study: The costimulatory receptor OX40 (CD134) was targeted by ivuxolimab, a fully human IgG2 agonistic monoclonal antibody. Intravenous ivuxolimab was administered to patients every 2 weeks at six dose levels: 0.01, 0.1, 0.3, 1.5, 3 and 10 mg/kg. Among the roughly 52 dose-escalation patients, around 19 had hepatocellular carcinoma, roughly 15 melanoma, 9 renal cell carcinoma and 9 head and neck cancer. A male proportion of roughly 85% and a mean age of around 60 years, ranging from about 20 to 79, were recorded for the dose-escalation cohort. Patients were allowed to have had prior anti-PD-1, anti-PD-L1 or anti-CTLA-4 therapy, and approximately 40% of the dose-escalation patients had previously received checkpoint inhibitors. Three dose-escalation patients achieved partial responses, one with hepatocellular carcinoma and two with cutaneous melanoma. Peripheral TCRbeta sequencing was intended to test whether TCR sequence diversity was altered and clonal T-cell expansion was caused by ivuxolimab. The paper describes the monotherapy dose-escalation part (N of about 52 patients) of the phase I trial of ivuxolimab.

Genomic DNA was isolated from the sorted cells so that the TCRbeta CDR3 region could be sequenced. TCRbeta CDR3 regions were sequenced using the immunoSEQ Assay. The table was pulled from immuneACCESS by TCRdb, which kept in-frame rearrangements only. Such tables lose some clones; where checked, under half of the loss comes from unresolved V genes, and the rest has no known cause. Within this sample are tens of thousands of clones, with about 85% of them counted one time only. Of the sample, roughly 4.8% falls within the top ten clones. For this clone: The antigen it binds to is not known. Base quality data are lacking; no much larger clone is found one base away.

Measured from the cysteine to the phenylalanine, the CDR3 is 11 residues long. The retained sequence is limited to the CDR3, 33 bases, with the frame set at the first base. Trimming costs V 6 bases and J 9 bases, and their ends lie 10 bases apart. For CDR1 and CDR2, the germline V gene lists SGHTS and YDEGEE. The trial excluded patients who had a history of autoimmune disease or were on systemic immunosuppression. Peripheral blood for TCR sequencing was collected from all dose cohorts at baseline, on cycle 4 day 1, and on cycle 7 day 1. Samples came from an open-label, multicenter, first-in-human phase I dose-escalation trial of ivuxolimab. Adults with locally advanced or metastatic head and neck squamous cell, hepatocellular, melanoma or renal cell carcinoma were enrolled in the trial. CD4+ and CD8+ T cells were sorted separately from peripheral blood before TCR sequencing. Overall study outcomes, separate from this receptor: Clonal expansion of both CD4+ and CD8+ blood T cells was observed from baseline to week 6 at doses 0.1 to 3.0 mg/kg. The antigen specificity of the clonally expanded peripheral T cells was not determined. After ivuxolimab, more expanded clones were found on average in CD8+ T cells than in CD4+ T cells. Partial responders in the 0.1-3.0 mg/kg groups had among the lowest normalized peripheral clonal expansion, especially among CD8+ T cells. Low levels of normalized T-cell clonal expansion were also seen in some patients who did not respond.

The sequence was obtained from an adult with an advanced solid tumor such as melanoma, head and neck, liver or kidney cancer. The chain couples TRBV5-8 to TRBJ1-5; the D gene is not confidently resolved. This specimen consisted of CD4+ or CD8+ T cells sorted from blood, obtained in a trial of the OX40 agonist ivuxolimab. CDR3 reads: CASTENRPQHF. The DNA is as follows: TGTGCCAGCACCGAGAATAGGCCCCAGCATTTT.